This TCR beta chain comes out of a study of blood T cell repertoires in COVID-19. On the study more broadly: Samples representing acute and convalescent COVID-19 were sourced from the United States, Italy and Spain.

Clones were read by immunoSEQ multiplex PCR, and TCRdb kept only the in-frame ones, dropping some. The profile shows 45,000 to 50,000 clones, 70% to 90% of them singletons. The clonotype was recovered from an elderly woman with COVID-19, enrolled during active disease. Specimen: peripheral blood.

CDR3 bases: TGTGCCAGCACGGTCCTAGCGGGAGTTAATGAGCAGTTCTTC. As protein: CASTVLAGVNEQFF. V and J are TRBV6-6 and TRBJ2-1; 10 bases are a match to TRBD2. The CDR3 totals 14 residues. Germline values: CDR1 MNHNY, CDR2 SVGAGI (reference sequence). J lost 7 bases, V lost 7 bases, and 7 bases had no gene match.